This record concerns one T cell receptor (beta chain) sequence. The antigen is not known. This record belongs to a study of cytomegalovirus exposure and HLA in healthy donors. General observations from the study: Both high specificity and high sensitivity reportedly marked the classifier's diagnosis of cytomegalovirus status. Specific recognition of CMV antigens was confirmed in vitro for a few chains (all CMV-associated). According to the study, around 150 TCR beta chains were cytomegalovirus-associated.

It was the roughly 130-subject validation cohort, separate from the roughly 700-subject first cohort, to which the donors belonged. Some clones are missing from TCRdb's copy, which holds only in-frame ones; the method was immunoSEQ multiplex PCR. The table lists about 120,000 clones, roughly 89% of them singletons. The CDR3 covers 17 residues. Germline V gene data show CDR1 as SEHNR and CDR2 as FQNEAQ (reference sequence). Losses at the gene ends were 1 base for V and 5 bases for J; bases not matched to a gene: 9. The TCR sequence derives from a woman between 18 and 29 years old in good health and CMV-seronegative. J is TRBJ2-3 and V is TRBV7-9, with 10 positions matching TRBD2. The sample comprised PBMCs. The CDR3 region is CASSLGVAGGSGDTQYF. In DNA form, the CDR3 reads TGTGCCAGCAGCTTAGGGGTAGCGGGGGGCTCTGGAGATACGCAGTATTTT.